This T cell receptor beta chain stems from a study of blood T cell repertoires in COVID-19. About the study: PBMCs, B-cell-depleted T cells, or T cells provided the cDNA or gDNA that made up the material.

Profiling relied on immunoSEQ multiplex PCR, and the TCRdb table lists in-frame clones only, not all of them. The sample contains under 300,000 clones, 89% of which appear only once. This sequence originates from a woman aged 40-49 years who had recovered from COVID-19. The sample consisted of peripheral blood.

The CDR3 is CASSQGLAEETQYF. CDR3 coding DNA: TGCGCCAGCAGCCAGGGTCTAGCGGAAGAGACCCAGTACTTC. The rearrangement uses TRBV4-3 and TRBJ2-5; 7 bases are shared with TRBD2. J gave up 3 bases and V 3 bases, and 4 bases lay outside the gene matches. Germline V lookup: CDR1 LGHNA, CDR2 YSLEER. This CDR3 region has 14 residues.